The clone carrying this TCR beta chain has at least ten counts. A library of TCRbeta sequences, prepared with unique molecular identifiers, was generated. MiXCR, run by TCRdb on the PCR reads, gives a single entry per CDR3 protein. The repertoire has about 410,000 distinct CDR3 sequences, about 20% of them found once; the top ten carry 3% to 4.5%. The sample comes from a study of T-cell reconstitution after alpha-beta-depleted transplantation in children. CDR3 size: 15 residues. With 7 bases clipped from V and 3 bases from J, the junction kept 9 bases outside the gene matches. The rearrangement joins TRBV12-3 or TRBV12-4 to TRBJ2-1, with TRBD2 matching 7 bases. The sequenced sample was PBMCs from the stem cell graft donor, obtained from the stem cell graft. The TCR sequence derives from a human donor who donated a stem cell graft to a child with acute myeloid leukemia. CDR3 coding DNA: TGTGCCAGCACCCCCGGGGGAGGGCGCTACAATGAGCAGTTCTTC. It yields the protein CASTPGGGRYNEQFF.